This entry lists 27 T cell receptor beta chains sequenced from one sample in a study of regulatory T cells in long-lasting Graves disease. Building the TCR beta libraries relied on iRepertoire HTBI primers, and CDR3 regions underwent Arm-PCR. TCRdb passed the multiplex PCR reads through MiXCR, listing each CDR3 protein once. The sample records roughly 420,000 distinct CDR3 sequences, 15% to 18% being singletons. The sample's time point: newly diagnosed GD, antithyroid drugs for less than 3 months. RNA isolated from PBMCs was used to make the TCR library. Sequenced material: peripheral blood mononuclear cells (PBMCs), taken at new diagnosis, from a patient treated with antithyroid drugs. All receptors derive from a female donor with Graves disease.

The chain links TRBV14 to TRBJ2-1; D gene ambiguous. The V and J ends lost 1 base and 4 bases respectively, with 11 bases between them. The CDR3 has 15 amino acids. Germline loops: CDR1 SGHDN, CDR2 FVKESK. CDR3 bases: TGTGCCAGCAGCCAAGTAGGACGGCCGTACAATGAGCAGTTCTTC. The encoded protein is CASSQVGRPYNEQFF.

This clonotype has a count of ten or more. The rearrangement uses TRBV3-1 and TRBJ2-3; 7 positions match TRBD2. CDR1 LGHDT and CDR2 YNNKEL come from the germline V gene (reference sequence). This CDR3 contains 13 residues. Trimming removed 5 bases from V and 6 bases from J; junction bases left unmatched: 5. The CDR3 DNA sequence: TGTGCCAGCAGCAAGGGAGGGGAGGATACGCAGTATTTT. It codes for CASSKGGEDTQYF.

This clonotype showed up many times. CDR3 sequence: CASSLDRIPDRGNSPLHF. The CDR3 DNA sequence: TGTGCCAGCAGCTTAGACCGGATTCCGGACAGGGGCAATTCACCCCTCCACTTT. The genes are TRBV11-2 and TRBJ1-6; 9 bases line up with TRBD1. Germline CDR1 is SGHAT and CDR2 is FQNNGV. With 0 bases clipped from V and 7 bases from J, the junction kept 10 bases outside the gene matches. The CDR3 has 18 amino acids.

Many counts were recorded for this clonotype. The V call is TRBV20-1, the J call TRBJ2-5; 10 bases fit TRBD2. CDR1 is DFQATT and CDR2 is SNEGSKA in the germline V gene (reference sequence). The V and J ends lost 0 bases and 4 bases, in that order; junction bases with no gene match: 17. This CDR3 has 19 amino acids. The CDR3 is CSARDNRRLGSGGSETQYF. The CDR3 DNA reads TGCAGTGCTAGAGATAATCGGCGCCTCGGTAGCGGGGGGTCAGAGACCCAGTACTTC.

This clonotype was observed a handful of times. The gene calls are TRBV19 and TRBJ2-2; D is unclear. Per the germline V gene, CDR1 is LNHDA and CDR2 is SQIVND (reference sequence). V lost 2 bases, J lost 6 bases, and 4 bases lay in between. This CDR3 spans 12 amino acids. The CDR3 bases are TGTGCCAGTAGTATAACGTCCGGGGAGCTGTTTTTT. It codes for CASSITSGELFF.

Comments on this clonotype: It differs at one base from a far larger clone, so likely a read error. No conserved phenylalanine or tryptophan is present at the end of the CDR3, so a read error is the likely explanation. This chain connects TRBV5-8 to TRBJ2-1; D is perhaps TRBD1 (6 bases). Germline V lookup: CDR1 SGHTS, CDR2 YDEGEE. Trimming left V 1 base short and J 1 base short, with 9 bases between. This CDR3 has 15 amino acids. The CDR3 reads CASSLTGSSYNEQFS. DNA of the CDR3: TGTGCCAGCAGCTTGACAGGGTCGTCCTACAATGAGCAGTTCTCC.

Ten or more counts support this clonotype. The chain is built from TRBV2 and TRBJ2-7; TRBD1 matches at 8 bases. Germline V gene sequence: CDR1 SNHLY, CDR2 FYNNEI. V gave up 4 bases and J gave up 2 bases; unmatched junction bases: 7. This CDR3 has 15 residues. The DNA of the CDR3 is TGTGCCAGCAGTGTCCCGGACAGGGCCCCCTACGAGCAGTACTTC. Its protein product is CASSVPDRAPYEQYF.

This clonotype was observed a handful of times. This rearrangement joins TRBV5-1 to TRBJ2-1; D assignment may be TRBD1 or TRBD2 (5 bases each). Trimming left V 6 bases short and J 2 bases short, with 12 bases between. CDR1 SGHRS and CDR2 YFSETQ come from the germline V gene. The CDR3 extends over 14 amino acids. CDR3 nucleotide sequence: TGCGCCAGCAACCGAGGGGTCACCTACAATGAGCAGTTCTTC. Protein product: CASNRGVTYNEQFF.

The chain uses TRBV19 and TRBJ1-1; D remains ambiguous. The germline V gene encodes CDR1 LNHDA and CDR2 SQIVND (reference sequence). This CDR3 has 14 amino acids. Trimming took off 3 bases at V and 3 bases at J, with 11 bases between the two ends. The CDR3 nucleotides read TGTGCCAGTAGTATCGGGCCCTCGGACACTGAAGCTTTCTTT. Residues: CASSIGPSDTEAFF.

This clonotype was seen repeatedly, ten times or more. The rearrangement joins TRBV12-3 or TRBV12-4 to TRBJ2-3, with TRBD1 matching 8 bases. After removal of 7 bases from V and 4 bases from J, the junction contained 7 bases not matched to a gene. The CDR3 is made up of 14 amino acids. The CDR3 nucleotides are TGTGCCAGCAACTCAGGGGGCGCGGCAGATACGCAGTATTTT. Amino acid sequence: CASNSGGAADTQYF.

With regard to this clonotype: This sequence may be a read error, since a much larger clone differs from it by one base. This chain joins TRBV27 and TRBJ2-1, with 11 nucleotides matching TRBD2. Looked up from germline, CDR1 is MNHEY and CDR2 is SMNVEV (reference sequence). The CDR3 contains 19 residues. Germline trimming cut 5 bases from V and 8 bases from J; bases unmatched to any gene: 20. CDR3 sequence reads: CASSPKDPRTSGSKYEQFF. The CDR3 DNA reads TGTGCCAGCAGTCCCAAGGACCCCCGAACTAGCGGGAGTAAATATGAGCAGTTCTTC.

This clonotype was observed many times. The chain is built from TRBV7-9 and TRBJ1-2; D ambiguous. With 5 bases removed from V and 0 bases from J, the gap between germline ends came to 16 bases. The V gene's germline CDR1 is SEHNR and CDR2 FQNEAQ (reference sequence). The CDR3 loop spans 16 amino acids. This CDR3 is CASSHYLELSNYGYTF. Written as DNA, the CDR3 is TGTGCCAGCAGCCACTACTTGGAGCTATCTAACTATGGCTACACCTTC.

This clonotype was counted many times. The V gene is TRBV5-5, the J gene TRBJ1-2, with D maybe TRBD1 (5 bases). This CDR3 comprises 14 residues. Per the germline V gene, CDR1 is SGHKS and CDR2 is YYEKEE (reference sequence). V was trimmed by 2 bases and J by 4 bases, leaving 12 bases between them. For the CDR3, the DNA is TGTGCCAGCAGCTTCCGACAGACCATCTATGGCTACACCTTC. Translated, it gives CASSFRQTIYGYTF.

This clonotype was observed a handful of times. The gene calls are TRBV20-1 and TRBJ1-4, with D unresolved. Trimming removed 3 bases from V and 8 bases from J, with 19 bases in between. Germline assignment: CDR1 DFQATT and CDR2 SNEGSKA (reference sequence). The CDR3 has 15 residues. CDR3 in amino acids: CSASTTNLVGEKLFF. CDR3 coding DNA: TGCAGTGCTAGCACTACTAATTTAGTGGGCGAAAAACTGTTTTTT.

Points on this clonotype: A much bigger clone sits one base away, suggesting this may be a read error. This chain's CDR3 is CAGSKAGGRSTGELFF. CDR3 sequence (DNA): TGTGCCGGCAGCAAGGCTGGGGGGCGGAGCACCGGGGAGCTGTTTTTT. The chain couples TRBV7-9 to TRBJ2-2; D is perhaps TRBD1 or TRBD2 (6 bases each). Germline CDR1 SEHNR, CDR2 FQNEAQ (reference sequence). The CDR3 consists of 16 residues.

This clonotype was observed at least ten times. Relative to the germline gene, one junction end is altered; a read error may explain this. The J gene is TRBJ2-7, the V gene TRBV13; D gene uncertain. This CDR3 has 13 residues. CDR1 and CDR2 (germline): PRHDT, FYEKMQ (reference sequence). The CDR3 protein is CASSSPGAYEQYF. Written as DNA, the CDR3 is TGCGCCAGCAGCTCCCCCGGAGCCTACGAGCAGTACTTC.

For this clonotype: With a much larger clone just one base away, this may be a read error. In DNA form, the CDR3 reads TGTGCCTGGGGTGCGGGGTCTAGCGGAACAGATACGCAGTATTTT. Translated, it gives CAWGAGSSGTDTQYF. The chain has TRBV30 and TRBJ2-3; 7 positions match TRBD2. Germline V gene sequence: CDR1 GTSNPN, CDR2 SVGIG (reference sequence). V trimming: 5 bases; J trimming: 3 bases; junction bases outside the gene matches: 11. This CDR3 has 15 residues.

The sample holds many counts of this clonotype. The V call is TRBV7-9, the J call TRBJ1-2; D gene uncertain. The V end was cut by 2 bases, the J end by 6 bases, with 16 bases between. This CDR3 contains 15 residues. Germline CDR1 SEHNR, CDR2 FQNEAQ (reference sequence). CDR3 nucleotide sequence: TGTGCCAGCAGCTTATCTCTCCGTAGCGGCGATGGCTACACCTTC. Residues: CASSLSLRSGDGYTF.

This clonotype was counted at least ten times. The V gene is TRBV10-2, the J gene TRBJ2-3; TRBD1 agrees at 8 bases. Losses at the gene ends were 6 bases for V and 4 bases for J; bases not matched to a gene: 6. Germline lookup yields CDR1 WSHSY and CDR2 SAAADI. CDR3 size: 14 residues. CDR3 nucleotide sequence: TGCGCCAGCAGAGTCAGGGGGCAGGCAGATACGCAGTATTTT. Translated: CASRVRGQADTQYF.

This chain uses TRBV3-1 with TRBJ2-2; D possibly corresponds to TRBD1 (5 bases). CDR1 is LGHDT, CDR2 YNNKEL, per germline (reference sequence). The CDR3 has 13 residues. V was pared by 11 bases and J by 1 base, with 11 bases between. The CDR3 here is CASHRLNTGELFF. In DNA, the CDR3 is TGTGCCTCCCACAGGTTGAACACCGGGGAGCTGTTTTTT.

This clonotype was recorded many times. This chain links TRBV7-9 with TRBJ2-1; no clear D gene. Trimming pared 1 base from V and 3 bases from J, leaving 4 bases between. CDR1 is SEHNR, CDR2 FQNEAQ, per germline (reference sequence). This CDR3 has 13 amino acids. The CDR3 coding sequence is TGTGCCAGCAGCTTAGACGACTACAATGAGCAGTTCTTC. The encoded protein is CASSLDDYNEQFF.

This clonotype was detected ten times or more. The chain has TRBV6-5 and TRBJ1-1; D is possibly TRBD1 (6 bases). Germline lookup yields CDR1 MNHEY and CDR2 SVGAGI. The CDR3 is 16 amino acids. Trimming took 0 bases from V and 1 from J, leaving 12 bases between them. The CDR3 DNA reads as TGTGCCAGCAGTTACTCGGACAGAGCCGCGAACACTGAAGCTTTCTTT. Translation gives CASSYSDRAANTEAFF.

This clonotype appeared many times. This rearrangement joins TRBV3-1 to TRBJ1-4; 7 positions match TRBD1. V dropped 4 bases and J dropped 5; count of bases not matched to a gene: 7. Germline V gene sequence: CDR1 LGHDT, CDR2 YNNKEL (reference sequence). The length of the CDR3 is 15 residues. The CDR3 spells CASSRTWDSNEKLFF. The CDR3 DNA follows: TGTGCCAGCAGCCGAACCTGGGACAGCAATGAAAAACTGTTTTTT.

This clonotype was recorded many times. The genes are TRBV5-1 and TRBJ2-7; 7 bases line up with TRBD2. The CDR3 sequence is 13 residues long. The ends lost 4 bases at V and 3 bases at J; junction bases unmatched: 4. Germline V CDR1 and CDR2: SGHRS, YFSETQ. This CDR3 reads CASSKPGGYEQYF. The CDR3 nucleotides are TGCGCCAGCAGCAAGCCGGGGGGCTACGAGCAGTACTTC.

The table lists this clonotype with many counts. The chain links TRBV19 to TRBJ1-5; TRBD1 might be the D (5 bases). Germline loops: CDR1 LNHDA, CDR2 SQIVND (reference sequence). V was trimmed by 2 bases and J by 4 bases, leaving 21 bases between them. This CDR3 contains 18 residues. CDR3 bases: TGTGCCAGTAGTATATTTGACAGTGAACGTGAGAGTAATCAGCCCCAGCATTTT. Translation gives CASSIFDSERESNQPQHF. The full variable domain, completed using reference TRBV19 and TRBJ1-5, is DGGITQSPKYLFRKEGQNVTLSCEQNLNHDAMYWYRQDPGQGLRLIYYSQIVNDFQKGDIAEGYSVSREKKESFPLTVTSAQKNPTAFYLCASSIFDSERESNQPQHFGDGTRLSIL.

This clonotype was seen ten or more times. V gene TRBV27 combines with J gene TRBJ1-1, with D possibly matching TRBD1 (5 bases). Germline V lookup: CDR1 MNHEY, CDR2 SMNVEV (reference sequence). The CDR3 spans 16 residues. The V gene lost 7 bases and the J gene lost 5 bases, with 23 bases spanning the gap. The CDR3 here is CASTLTLSGGKTEAFF. CDR3 nucleotide sequence: TGTGCCAGCACCCTTACCCTTTCTGGGGGAAAGACTGAAGCTTTCTTT.

This clonotype was seen at least ten times. The chain employs TRBV28 and TRBJ2-1, with D perhaps TRBD2 (6 bases). The CDR3 spans 14 residues. Trimming took 6 bases from V and 2 from J, leaving 11 bases between them. The germline V gene has CDR1 MDHEN and CDR2 SYDVKM. Written as DNA, the CDR3 is TGTGCCAGCAGGAGGGAGGTAACCTACAATGAGCAGTTCTTC. Its protein is CASRREVTYNEQFF.